This note documents a single T cell receptor (beta chain) sequence. This specimen comes from a study of blood T cell repertoires in COVID-19. Losses at the gene ends were 2 bases for V and 8 bases for J; bases not matched to a gene: 16. The CDR3 runs 18 residues. Germline CDR1 and CDR2: SGHNT and YENEEA. Data came from immunoSEQ multiplex PCR; TCRdb stores just in-frame clones and leaves some out. Of over 85,000 clones listed, about nine tenths are singletons. V usage is TRBV11-3 and J usage is TRBJ2-1, with 9 bases fitting TRBD2. Sequenced sample: peripheral blood. The sequence was obtained from a woman of 80 years or more with acute or convalescent COVID-19. The CDR3 DNA follows: TGTGCCAGCAGCTTAACCGCCTGGGGTAGCGGGAGAGTCCATGAGCAGTTCTTC. Its translation is CASSLTAWGSGRVHEQFF.